The clone carrying this TCR beta chain was counted only a few times. Its matching antigen is unknown. This specimen comes from a study of T cells in Graves' hyperthyroidism and ophthalmopathy. Study outcomes and limitations: Model-based prediction identified ophthalmopathy a median around 6.7 months prior to its onset.

The investigators amplified TCR beta CDR3 regions from RNA transcripts. The HTBI primer set was used in a first-round RT-PCR of the TCR CDR3. In TCRdb, the multiplex PCR reads were re-called with MiXCR into one record per CDR3 protein. The table has a few hundred thousand distinct CDR3 sequences, more than 15% seen once; the top ten hold roughly 3.4%. Patients with ophthalmopathy all had a Clinical Activity Score of at least 3, a NOSPECS grade of at least 4 and duration under 3 months. The CDR3 has 14 amino acids. Trimming took off 1 base at V and 8 bases at J, with 14 bases between the two ends. CDR1 and CDR2 from the germline V gene are DFQATT and SNEGSKA (reference sequence).

The TCR was taken from a woman aged 40 to 50 with Graves' ophthalmopathy. Sequences were obtained from blood. The chain has TRBV20-1 and TRBJ1-4; D call uncertain. The CDR3 protein is CSARVGRNVEKLFF. The CDR3 DNA is TGCAGTGCTAGAGTGGGGAGGAACGTGGAAAAACTGTTTTTT.